Listed here are 8 T cell receptor beta chains from one sample, sequenced in a study of pediatric ulcerative colitis. Sequencing used immunoSEQ multiplex PCR; TCRdb keeps in-frame clones, though not all of them. The table has approximately 30,000 clones, roughly four fifths seen once. Sample: blood. These receptors were obtained from a boy aged 10-17 years with severe ulcerative colitis.

The rearrangement uses TRBV10-1 and TRBJ2-1; D unresolved. Trimming shortened V by 4 bases and J by 2 bases, and 9 bases separated the two germline ends. The CDR3 totals 14 residues. The germline V gene encodes CDR1 WNHNN and CDR2 SYGVQD (reference sequence). CDR3 sequence (DNA): TGCGCCAGCAGTGGGCAGGCCGCCTACAATGAGCAGTTCTTC. Encoded protein: CASSGQAAYNEQFF.

This clone was counted a few times. The rearrangement joins TRBV7-9 to TRBJ1-1; a possible D gene is TRBD1 (6 bases). CDR3 length equals 13 residues. Between the trimmed V and J ends, which lost 5 bases and 6 bases, there was a span of 13 bases. CDR1 and CDR2 from the germline V gene are SEHNR and FQNEAQ (reference sequence). CDR3: CASSNPGVPEAFF. The CDR3 coding sequence is TGTGCCAGCAGCAACCCAGGGGTTCCTGAAGCTTTCTTT.

This clone showed up just a few times. The rearrangement joins TRBV7-8 to TRBJ1-2, with 7 bases identical to TRBD1. V lost 0 bases and J lost 3; bases outside the gene matches: 7. The CDR3 runs 16 residues. Germline CDR1 and CDR2: SGHVS and FQNEAQ. CDR3 DNA sequence: TGTGCCAGCAGCTTAGCGACGGGGACAGCAGACTATGGCTACACCTTC. Amino acid sequence: CASSLATGTADYGYTF.

V usage is TRBV5-6 and J usage is TRBJ2-1, with D unclear. CDR1 and CDR2 (germline): SGHDT, YYEEEE. Trimming left V 5 bases short and J 0 bases short, with 12 bases between. This CDR3 contains 15 residues. The CDR3 loop reads CASSPFSSSYNEQFF. CDR3 DNA: TGTGCCAGCAGTCCCTTTTCCAGCTCCTACAATGAGCAGTTCTTC.

V gene TRBV6-1 combines with J gene TRBJ2-3; D unclear. The CDR3 sequence is 15 residues long. Trimming shortened V by 2 bases and J by 6 bases, and 15 bases separated the two germline ends. The germline V gene encodes CDR1 MNHNS and CDR2 SASEGT. CDR3 coding DNA: TGTGCCAGCAGTGAATTGACGTCTCGGTCCGATACGCAGTATTTT. It is translated as CASSELTSRSDTQYF.

This chain connects TRBV7-2 to TRBJ2-5; 10 nucleotides align to TRBD2. V gave up 4 bases and J gave up 3 bases; unmatched junction bases: 5. There are 15 residues in the CDR3. Germline assignment: CDR1 SGHTA and CDR2 FQGNSA. This chain's CDR3 is CASSSLAGGKETQYF. The CDR3 bases are TGTGCCAGCAGCTCTTTAGCGGGGGGTAAAGAGACCCAGTACTTC. Combining the CDR3 with reference TRBV7-2 and TRBJ2-5 gives the whole variable domain GAGVSQSPSNKVTEKGKDVELRCDPISGHTALYWYRQSLGQGLEFLIYFQGNSAPDKSGLPSDRFSAERTGGSVSTLTIQRTQQEDSAVYLCASSSLAGGKETQYFGPGTRLLVL.

The V call is TRBV7-9, the J call TRBJ2-7; TRBD2 matches at 10 bases. V was clipped by 5 bases and J by 5 bases; unmatched bases: 21. Germline V gene lookup returns CDR1 SEHNR and CDR2 FQNEAQ (reference sequence). The CDR3 is 19 amino acids. The CDR3 sequence: CASSPVMGPVLAGANEQYF. CDR3 DNA: TGTGCCAGCAGCCCAGTCATGGGACCAGTGCTAGCGGGGGCCAACGAGCAGTACTTC. Together with reference TRBV7-9 and TRBJ2-7, the CDR3 gives the full variable domain: DTGVSQNPRHKITKRGQNVTFRCDPISEHNRLYWYRQTLGQGPEFLTYFQNEAQLEKSRLLSDRFSAERPKGSFSTLEIQRTEQGDSAMYLCASSPVMGPVLAGANEQYFGPGTRLTVT.

The chain recombines TRBV19 with TRBJ1-1, with D possibly being TRBD1 (6 bases). This CDR3 region has 15 residues. Looked up from germline, CDR1 is LNHDA and CDR2 is SQIVND (reference sequence). Trimming removed 7 bases from V and 2 bases from J, with 17 bases in between. CDR3 nucleotides: TGTGCCAGTAATCTCAGGGTACAGGGAAACACTGAAGCTTTCTTT. This codes for CASNLRVQGNTEAFF.